These T cell receptor beta chains were read from a single sample in a study of metastatic and nonmetastatic thyroid tumors. TCRdb re-called clones from the PCR reads using MiXCR. The sample lists 20,000 or so clones, about 31% occurring once. Material: adjacent normal tissue. These receptors were obtained from a female donor with papillary thyroid cancer or a benign thyroid nodule (not recorded which). Some clones in this sample may be carry-over from other donors' samples. CDR3s include the opening cysteine and the closing phenylalanine or tryptophan. The D gene is left open where the match is weak. Size is omitted from some rows. Given values are once, few, many or a class for expanded clones.

CDR3 protein	CDR3 DNA	D gene	J gene	clone size	V gene
CASSALLGRGNQPQHF	TGTGCCAGCAGTGCCCTTTTGGGGCGGGGCAATCAGCCCCAGCATTTT	NA	TRBJ1-5	medium-sized	TRBV12-3/TRBV12-4
CASRAAGDRNTGELFF	TGTGCCAGCAGAGCGGCGGGGGACAGGAACACCGGGGAGCTGTTTTTT	NA	TRBJ2-2	many	TRBV9
CASSEGTTSGNTIYF	TGTGCCAGCAGCGAAGGGACAACCTCTGGAAACACCATATATTTT	NA	TRBJ1-3	NA	TRBV6-1
CASSLGPELTNTQYF	TGTGCCAGCAGCTTGGGACCCGAGCTCACAAATACGCAGTATTTT	NA	TRBJ2-3	medium-sized	TRBV7-3
CATEGEGDNYGHTF	TGTGCGACGGAGGGAGAGGGAGACAACTATGGCCACACCTTC	NA	TRBJ1-2	few	TRBV12-3/TRBV12-4
CASSLWRTGLGYEQYF	TGTGCCAGCAGTTTATGGCGGACAGGGTTAGGCTACGAGCAGTACTTC	TRBD1	TRBJ2-7	few	TRBV28
CASSEALNYGYTF	TGTGCCAGCAGTGAGGCGCTTAACTATGGCTACACCTTC	NA	TRBJ1-2	few	TRBV2
CASSSRDSGGGETQYF	TGTGCCAGCAGCAGCCGGGACAGCGGAGGGGGAGAGACCCAGTACTTC	NA	TRBJ2-5	NA	TRBV11-3
CASSGTPIGETQYF	TGTGCCAGCTCCGGGACACCCATCGGGGAGACCCAGTACTTC	NA	TRBJ2-5	medium-sized	TRBV6-1
CASSLWTGPTYEQYF	TGCGCCAGCAGCCTATGGACAGGGCCCACCTACGAGCAGTACTTC	TRBD1	TRBJ2-7	many	TRBV5-1
CVSSLGGIGSYEQYF	TGTGTCAGCAGCTTGGGGGGCATTGGGTCATACGAGCAGTACTTC	NA	TRBJ2-7	NA	TRBV5-6
CASSFRQNYGYTF	TGTGCCAGCAGTTTTAGACAGAACTATGGCTACACCTTC	NA	TRBJ1-2	few	TRBV27
CASSLRQGRQPQHF	TGTGCCAGTAGTCTACGACAGGGACGCCAGCCCCAGCATTTT	TRBD1	TRBJ1-5	few	TRBV19
CASSAIWGQGAEQYF	TGTGCCAGCAGTGCAATTTGGGGACAGGGGGCCGAGCAGTACTTC	TRBD1	TRBJ2-7	few	TRBV6-1
CASSRVGDEKLFF	TGTGCCAGCAGCAGGGTAGGGGATGAAAAACTGTTTTTT	NA	TRBJ1-4	NA	TRBV3-1
CASSLSGRRDDTQYF	TGTGCCAGCAGCTTAAGCGGGAGGAGGGATGATACGCAGTATTTT	TRBD2	TRBJ2-3	few	TRBV7-2
CASSRDRIFSYEQYF	TGTGCCAGCTCAAGGGACAGAATTTTCTCCTACGAGCAGTACTTC	TRBD1	TRBJ2-7	NA	TRBV6-1
CASSLVQNQETQYF	TGTGCCAGCAGCTTGGTACAAAACCAAGAGACCCAGTACTTC	NA	TRBJ2-5	many	TRBV5-4
CASSLGGSGAYEQYF	TGTGCCAGCAGCTTAGGGGGTAGCGGGGCCTACGAGCAGTACTTC	TRBD2	TRBJ2-7	medium-sized	TRBV7-2
CASKPSGPTYEQYF	TGTGCCAGCAAGCCTAGCGGACCAACCTACGAGCAGTACTTC	TRBD2	TRBJ2-7	NA	TRBV6-1
CASSSNDGDNEQFF	TGTGCCAGCAGCTCTAACGACGGAGACAATGAGCAGTTCTTC	NA	TRBJ2-1	NA	TRBV7-3